The 13 T cell receptor beta chains reported below all come from one sample, sequenced in a study of blood T cell repertoires in COVID-19. The method was immunoSEQ multiplex PCR; TCRdb's version includes in-frame clones alone and lacks a portion of them. The data hold about 300,000 clones, with around 87% observed a single time. Sequenced material: peripheral blood. These receptors were collected from a man in his sixties or seventies with acute or convalescent COVID-19.

The chain uses TRBV19 and TRBJ1-1; 7 bases agree with TRBD1. V dropped 4 bases and J dropped 2; count of bases not matched to a gene: 7. Germline V gene data show CDR1 as LNHDA and CDR2 as SQIVND (reference sequence). This CDR3 has 15 amino acids. This chain's CDR3 is CASSTTGFINTEAFF. Written as DNA, the CDR3 is TGTGCCAGTAGTACGACAGGGTTTATAAACACTGAAGCTTTCTTT.

V is TRBV29-1 and J is TRBJ2-5, with D perhaps TRBD2 (7 bases). This CDR3 comprises 12 residues. Germline V gene data show CDR1 as SQVTM and CDR2 as ANQGSEA. V lost 6 bases and J lost 5, with 13 bases in between. The CDR3 here is CSVRKGGETQYF. CDR3 sequence (DNA): TGCAGCGTCCGGAAGGGGGGGGAGACCCAGTACTTC. Complete variable domain (other parts from reference TRBV29-1 and TRBJ2-5): SAVISQKPSRDICQRGTSLTIQCQVDSQVTMMFWYRQQPGQSLTLIATANQGSEATYESGFVIDKFPISRPNLTFSTLTVSNMSPEDSSIYLCSVRKGGETQYFGPGTRLLVL.

In its sample, this clone was seen a few times. This sequence joins TRBV4-3 and TRBJ1-6; possibly TRBD1 for D (5 bases). The V and J ends lost 0 bases and 5 bases respectively, with 14 bases between them. From germline, CDR1 is LGHNA and CDR2 YSLEER. This CDR3 region has 17 residues. The DNA for the CDR3 is TGCGCCAGCAGCCAAGATCCGGTTCGACAGAATAATTCACCCCTCCACTTT. It encodes CASSQDPVRQNNSPLHF.

This clone has only a few counts. The chain has TRBV5-4 and TRBJ2-7; 12 nucleotides line up with TRBD2. The CDR3 is 17 residues long. Germline assignment: CDR1 SGHNT and CDR2 YYREEE (reference sequence). Trimming removed 4 bases from V and 5 bases from J; junction bases left unmatched: 13. As DNA, the CDR3 is TGTGCCAGCAGCCCACTAGCGGGAGGCCCGTTTGGGGACGAGCAGTACTTC. Translation gives CASSPLAGGPFGDEQYF.

To note about this clone: The identical CDR3 is also encoded by other nucleotide sequences in the sample. In nucleotides, the CDR3 is TGCGCCAGCAGCCAAGCAGGGGTACAGTACAATGAGCAGTTCTTC. Amino acid sequence: CASSQAGVQYNEQFF. The chain couples TRBV4-3 to TRBJ2-1; D is possibly TRBD1 (6 bases). V was cut by 1 base and J by 4 bases, with 11 bases left in between. Germline V gene sequence: CDR1 LGHNA, CDR2 YSLEER. The CDR3 extends over 15 amino acids.

V and J are TRBV2 and TRBJ1-2; D uncertain. CDR1 SNHLY and CDR2 FYNNEI come from the germline V gene. V was pared by 4 bases and J by 0 bases, with 9 bases between. The CDR3 consists of 14 residues. CDR3 in amino acids: CASSAFLANYGYTF. The CDR3 coding sequence is TGTGCCAGCAGTGCGTTCCTAGCTAACTATGGCTACACCTTC.

This chain uses TRBV29-1 with TRBJ1-4; 7 nucleotides match TRBD1. The CDR3 consists of 16 residues. With V trimmed by 4 bases and J by 3 bases, 11 bases remained unmatched. CDR1 and CDR2 from the germline V gene are SQVTM and ANQGSEA. The CDR3 DNA sequence: TGCAGCGTTGCTGGGAGCCCGGGACAGTCTAATGAAAAACTGTTTTTT. Translated: CSVAGSPGQSNEKLFF. Based on the CDR3 plus reference TRBV29-1 and TRBJ1-4, the full variable domain is SAVISQKPSRDICQRGTSLTIQCQVDSQVTMMFWYRQQPGQSLTLIATANQGSEATYESGFVIDKFPISRPNLTFSTLTVSNMSPEDSSIYLCSVAGSPGQSNEKLFFGSGTQLSVL.

This chain connects TRBV18 to TRBJ2-3, with TRBD2 as a possible D gene (6 bases). The germline CDR1 and CDR2 sequences are KGHSH and LQKENI. CDR3 length: 15 residues. V was pared by 0 bases and J by 5 bases, with 12 bases between. CDR3 bases: TGTGCCAGCTCACCACCGTCCGCGGGGCAAGATACGCAGTATTTT. Translating gives CASSPPSAGQDTQYF.

CDR3: CASSGLARKSYEQYF. The CDR3 DNA reads TGTGCCAGCAGCGGACTAGCGCGAAAATCCTACGAGCAGTACTTC. The chain recombines TRBV11-2 with TRBJ2-7; 9 positions agree with TRBD2. CDR3 length equals 15 residues. The germline V gene encodes CDR1 SGHAT and CDR2 FQNNGV. V trimming: 5 bases; J trimming: 1 base; junction bases outside the gene matches: 6.

This clone was counted a few times. V and J are TRBV12-3 or TRBV12-4 and TRBJ2-2; the D gene is possibly TRBD2 (5 bases). Between the trimmed V and J ends, which lost 4 bases and 4 bases, there was a span of 7 bases. The CDR3 length is 13 residues. The CDR3 nucleotides are TGTGCCAGCAGTTGGGAGAGCACCGGGGAGCTGTTTTTT. Translation: CASSWESTGELFF.

This clone turned up a few times. The rearrangement uses TRBV10-3 and TRBJ2-1, with 15 bases aligning to TRBD2. V was clipped by 0 bases and J by 6 bases; unmatched bases: 3. Looked up from germline, CDR1 is ENHRY and CDR2 is SYGVKD. The CDR3 runs 17 residues. The CDR3 protein is CAISESGGLAGGNEQFF. CDR3 in DNA: TGTGCCATCAGTGAGTCAGGGGGACTAGCGGGAGGCAATGAGCAGTTCTTC.

V usage is TRBV5-4 and J usage is TRBJ2-3, with 7 bases that match TRBD2. J lost 2 bases, V lost 2 bases, and 11 bases had no gene match. The CDR3 is made up of 17 amino acids. Germline V gene data show CDR1 as SGHNT and CDR2 as YYREEE (reference sequence). The CDR3 coding sequence is TGTGCCAGCAGCTTAGGAGGGACTATGACCTACACAGATACGCAGTATTTT. Residues: CASSLGGTMTYTDTQYF. The full variable domain, its missing parts supplied by reference TRBV5-4 and TRBJ2-3, is ETGVTQSPTHLIKTRGQQVTLRCSSQSGHNTVSWYQQALGQGPQFIFQYYREEENGRGNFPPRFSGLQFPNYSSELNVNALELDDSALYLCASSLGGTMTYTDTQYFGPGTRLTVL.

V usage is TRBV7-9 and J usage is TRBJ2-7, with TRBD1 as a possible D gene (5 bases). The CDR3 length is 16 residues. Trimming cost V 2 bases and J 5 bases, with 19 bases left between them. The germline V gene has CDR1 SEHNR and CDR2 FQNEAQ (reference sequence). CDR3 loop: CASSLPKILDSNEQYF. CDR3 in DNA: TGTGCCAGCAGCTTACCGAAAATACTTGACAGCAACGAGCAGTACTTC. The full variable domain, in which reference TRBV7-9 and TRBJ2-7 provide the parts outside the CDR3, is DTGVSQNPRHKITKRGQNVTFRCDPISEHNRLYWYRQTLGQGPEFLTYFQNEAQLEKSRLLSDRFSAERPKGSFSTLEIQRTEQGDSAMYLCASSLPKILDSNEQYFGPGTRLTVT.